This is a list of T cell receptor beta chains from one sample in a study of shared clonotypes between healthy human individuals. TCRdb keeps only in-frame clones here, not all; method: immunoSEQ multiplex PCR. The sample includes some 530,000 clones, roughly 80% of them seen just once. The sequenced material came from PBMCs. Every receptor here comes from a middle-aged woman in good health. Some clones in this sample may be carry-over from other donors' samples. The CDR3 runs from the conserved cysteine through the conserved F or W. A D gene is named only where the DNA matches it firmly. Only some rows state a clone size, as once, few, many or a class for expanded clones.

>.|TRBJ1-1|TRBV7-2|.
CASSLGGGSTEAFF
TGTGCCAGCAGCTTAGGTGGAGGGAGCACTGAAGCTTTCTTT
>.|TRBJ2-2|TRBV15|.
CATSRAVDANTGELFF
TGTGCCACCAGCAGAGCGGTCGACGCGAACACCGGGGAGCTGTTTTTT
>many|TRBJ2-2|TRBV7-3|TRBD1
CASSYNRGANTGELFF
TGTGCCAGCAGCTACAACAGGGGCGCGAACACCGGGGAGCTGTTTTTT
>few|TRBJ1-1|TRBV28|.
CASVKHTEAFF
TGTGCCAGCGTAAAGCACACTGAAGCTTTCTTT
>.|TRBJ1-2|TRBV7-9|.
CASSLAGGVGYTF
TGTGCCAGCAGCTTAGCTGGAGGGGTTGGCTACACCTTC
>.|TRBJ2-5|TRBV5-1|.
CASSLQETQYF
TGCGCCAGCAGCCTACAAGAGACCCAGTACTTC
>.|TRBJ1-4|TRBV10-3|.
CAIRTVGGKLFF
TGTGCCATCAGGACGGTGGGAGGAAAACTGTTTTTT
>once|TRBJ1-4|TRBV15|.
CATSESRQGNEKLFF
TGTGCCACCAGCGAGTCCAGGCAGGGGAATGAAAAACTGTTTTTT
>few|TRBJ2-3|TRBV6-5|.
CASSQGTDTQYF
TGTGCCAGCAGCCAGGGCACAGATACGCAGTATTTT
>few|TRBJ1-2|TRBV6-1|.
CASSDGEPYGYTF
TGTGCCAGCAGTGATGGCGAACCCTATGGCTACACCTTC
>.|TRBJ2-4|TRBV19|TRBD2
CASSSTSPGFNIQYF
TGTGCCAGTAGTTCGACTAGCCCGGGGTTCAACATTCAGTACTTC
>many|TRBJ2-7|TRBV19|TRBD2
CASRSGGLKSYEQYF
TGTGCCAGTAGGTCGGGGGGGCTGAAATCATACGAGCAGTACTTC
>.|TRBJ2-2|TRBV7-2|TRBD2
CASSLDPSGTNTGELFF
TGTGCCAGCAGCTTAGATCCTAGCGGGACGAACACCGGGGAGCTGTTTTTT
>.|TRBJ2-7|TRBV28|TRBD2
CASSGRLALKISYEQYF
TGTGCCAGCAGTGGGCGACTAGCCCTTAAAATCTCCTACGAGCAGTACTTC
>many|TRBJ2-2|TRBV28|.
CASSSGFKGWLLMNTGELFF
TGTGCCAGCAGTTCCGGGTTTAAGGGGTGGCTATTGATGAACACCGGGGAGCTGTTTTTT
>.|TRBJ2-2|TRBV21-1|.
CASSIPGGTGDTGELFF
TGTGCCAGCAGCATCCCCGGCGGGACAGGGGACACCGGGGAGCTGTTTTTT
>.|TRBJ2-1|TRBV29-1|TRBD1
CSVTNRGRPYNEQFF
TGCAGCGTCACAAACAGGGGGCGCCCCTACAATGAGCAGTTCTTC
>.|TRBJ2-7|TRBV6-6|.
CASSYSTGFYEQYF
TGTGCCAGCAGTTACTCGACTGGTTTCTACGAGCAGTACTTC
>.|TRBJ2-7|TRBV7-9|.
CASSLTGTREQYF
TGTGCCAGCAGCTTAACCGGGACTCGGGAGCAGTACTTC
>.|TRBJ1-4|TRBV28|.
CASSPIPKDGAEKLFF
TGTGCCAGCAGTCCAATCCCGAAAGACGGGGCTGAAAAACTGTTTTTT
>few|TRBJ2-7|TRBV18|TRBD2
CASSPTSSGKDEQYF
TGTGCCAGCTCACCAACGTCTAGCGGGAAGGACGAGCAGTACTTC
>.|TRBJ2-3|TRBV6-6|.
CASSGPGTDTQYF
TGTGCCAGCAGTGGGCCAGGGACAGATACGCAGTATTTT
>.|TRBJ2-3|TRBV7-2|TRBD2
CASSLVSGSADTQYF
TGTGCCAGCAGCTTAGTTAGCGGGAGCGCAGATACGCAGTATTTT
>.|TRBJ2-1|TRBV10-3|.
CAISESGGNEQFF
TGTGCCATCAGTGAATCTGGGGGCAATGAGCAGTTCTTC
>once|TRBJ1-2|TRBV6-1|TRBD1
CASSEQGVVYGYTF
TGTGCCAGCAGTGAACAGGGGGTGGTCTATGGCTACACCTTC
>.|TRBJ2-5|TRBV7-3|.
CASSSRMGGTQYF
TGTGCCAGCAGCTCGAGAATGGGGGGGACCCAGTACTTC
>.|TRBJ2-2|TRBV21-1|.
CASSCRGITGELFF
TGTGCCAGCAGCTGCAGGGGAATAACCGGGGAGCTGTTTTTT
>.|TRBJ1-5|TRBV6-6|.
CASSYVGNQPQHF
TGTGCCAGCAGTTACGTTGGGAATCAGCCCCAGCATTTT
>.|TRBJ2-1|TRBV29-1|TRBD2
CSVTGLAGGRSYNEQFF
TGCAGCGTTACGGGACTAGCGGGGGGTCGCTCCTACAATGAGCAGTTCTTC